These 4 T cell receptor beta chains came from one sample sequenced in a study of PD-L1 blockade in urothelial cancer. Here immunoSEQ multiplex PCR was the method, and the copy in TCRdb shows in-frame clones only, minus some. The table records roughly 45,000 clones, more than 75% of them present only once. This sample comprised PBMCs, obtained around atezolizumab (anti-PD-L1) treatment. These receptors all stem from a woman aged 55-70 years with urothelial cancer.

This clone has a handful of counts. The V gene is TRBV29-1, the J gene TRBJ2-7, with D maybe TRBD1 (6 bases). Trimming pared 2 bases from V and 6 bases from J, leaving 14 bases between. Germline V CDR1 and CDR2: SQVTM, ANQGSEA. CDR3 length: 13 amino acids. The CDR3 coding sequence is TGCAGCGTTGAAAAGGGAACAGGGATCGAGCAGTACTTC. Its protein is CSVEKGTGIEQYF.

This rearrangement joins TRBV10-1 to TRBJ1-5, with 7 positions matching TRBD1. V was pared by 4 bases and J by 6 bases, with 6 bases of the junction left unmatched. Germline lookup yields CDR1 WNHNN and CDR2 SYGVQD (reference sequence). The CDR3 is 14 residues long. Here the CDR3 reads CASSVLTGPQPQHF. The CDR3 DNA follows: TGCGCCAGCAGTGTCTTGACAGGGCCTCAGCCCCAGCATTTT.

This sequence joins TRBV13 and TRBJ1-1; weak D call: TRBD1 (5 bases). CDR1 and CDR2 from the germline V gene are PRHDT and FYEKMQ (reference sequence). V lost 4 bases to trimming and J lost 3 bases, with 15 bases between them. This CDR3 spans 15 amino acids. The CDR3 here is CASSWGNLGDTEAFF. The DNA of the CDR3 is TGTGCCAGCAGCTGGGGCAACCTAGGGGACACTGAAGCTTTCTTT.

The CDR3 sequence: CASSFGTSGRVIMYNEQFF. DNA of the CDR3: TGTGCCAGCAGCTTCGGGACTAGCGGGAGGGTTATAATGTATAATGAGCAGTTCTTC. The chain joins TRBV7-2 to TRBJ2-1; 16 bases agree with TRBD2. The ends lost 3 bases at V and 7 bases at J; junction bases unmatched: 12. Germline V gene sequence: CDR1 SGHTA, CDR2 FQGNSA. This CDR3 has 19 residues.